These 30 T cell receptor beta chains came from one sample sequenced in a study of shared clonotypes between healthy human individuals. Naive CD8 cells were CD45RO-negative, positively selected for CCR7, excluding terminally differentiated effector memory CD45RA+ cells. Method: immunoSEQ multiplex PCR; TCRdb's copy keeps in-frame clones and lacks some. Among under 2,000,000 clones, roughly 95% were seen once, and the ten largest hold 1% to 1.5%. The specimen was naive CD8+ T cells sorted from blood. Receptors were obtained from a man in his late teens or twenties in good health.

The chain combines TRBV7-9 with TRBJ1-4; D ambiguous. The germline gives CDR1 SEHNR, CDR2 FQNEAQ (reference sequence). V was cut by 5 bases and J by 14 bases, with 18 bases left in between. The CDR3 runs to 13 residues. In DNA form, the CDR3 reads TGTGCCAGCAGCACCCAGACCAGCTGGATTCTGTTTTTT. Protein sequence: CASSTQTSWILFF.

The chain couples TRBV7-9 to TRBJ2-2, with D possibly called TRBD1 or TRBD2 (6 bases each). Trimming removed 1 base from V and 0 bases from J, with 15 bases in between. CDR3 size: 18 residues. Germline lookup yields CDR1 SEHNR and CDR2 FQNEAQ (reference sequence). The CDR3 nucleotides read TGTGCCAGCAGCTTAGTAGGGGGGCCATACGCGAACACCGGGGAGCTGTTTTTT. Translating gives CASSLVGGPYANTGELFF.

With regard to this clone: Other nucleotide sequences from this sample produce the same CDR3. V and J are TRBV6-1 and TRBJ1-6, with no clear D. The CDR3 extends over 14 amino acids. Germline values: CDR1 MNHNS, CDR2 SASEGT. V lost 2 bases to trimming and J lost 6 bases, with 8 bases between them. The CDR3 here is CASSEIGSNSPLHF. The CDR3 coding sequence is TGTGCCAGCAGTGAAATCGGGTCTAATTCACCCCTCCACTTT.

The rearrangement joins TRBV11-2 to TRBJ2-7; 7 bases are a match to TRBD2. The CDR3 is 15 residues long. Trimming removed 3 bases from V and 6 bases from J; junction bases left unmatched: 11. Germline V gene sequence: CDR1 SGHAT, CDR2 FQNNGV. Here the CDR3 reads CASSLAGGRGVEQYF. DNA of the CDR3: TGTGCCAGCAGCTTGGCTGGCGGGAGAGGCGTCGAGCAGTACTTC.

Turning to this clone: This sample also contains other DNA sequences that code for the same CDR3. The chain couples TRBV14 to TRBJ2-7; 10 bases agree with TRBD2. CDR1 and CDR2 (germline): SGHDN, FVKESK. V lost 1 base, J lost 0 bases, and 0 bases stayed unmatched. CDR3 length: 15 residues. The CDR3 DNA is TGTGCCAGCAGCCAAGGACTAGCGGGCTCCTACGAGCAGTACTTC. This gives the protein CASSQGLAGSYEQYF.

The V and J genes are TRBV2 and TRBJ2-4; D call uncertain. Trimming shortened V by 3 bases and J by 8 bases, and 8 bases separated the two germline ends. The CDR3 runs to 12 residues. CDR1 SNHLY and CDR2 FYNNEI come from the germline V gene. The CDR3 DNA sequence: TGTGCCAGCAGTGATAGTGGTGACATTCAGTACTTC. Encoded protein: CASSDSGDIQYF.

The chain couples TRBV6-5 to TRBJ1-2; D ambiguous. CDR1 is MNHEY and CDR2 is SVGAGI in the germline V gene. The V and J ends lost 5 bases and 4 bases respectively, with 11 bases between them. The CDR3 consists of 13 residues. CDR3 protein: CASSPLYGYGYTF. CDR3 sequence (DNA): TGTGCCAGCAGTCCGCTCTATGGCTATGGCTACACCTTC.

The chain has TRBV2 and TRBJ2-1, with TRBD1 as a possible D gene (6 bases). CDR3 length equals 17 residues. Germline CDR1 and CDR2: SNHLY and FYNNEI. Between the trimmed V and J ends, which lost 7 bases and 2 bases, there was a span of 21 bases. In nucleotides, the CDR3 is TGTGCCAGCACCTTCTCGGTTGACAGGTCCCCCTACAATGAGCAGTTCTTC. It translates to CASTFSVDRSPYNEQFF.

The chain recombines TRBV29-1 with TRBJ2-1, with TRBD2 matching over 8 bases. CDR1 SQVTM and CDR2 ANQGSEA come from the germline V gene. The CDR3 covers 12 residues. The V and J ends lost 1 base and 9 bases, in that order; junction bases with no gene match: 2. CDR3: CSVEVLAVEQFF. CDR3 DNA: TGCAGCGTTGAAGTACTAGCGGTTGAGCAGTTCTTC.

The CDR3 region is CASRWDVDEQFF. The CDR3 DNA reads TGTGCCAGCAGGTGGGATGTAGATGAGCAGTTCTTC. The gene calls are TRBV6-1 and TRBJ2-1; no definite D call. The V end was cut by 6 bases, the J end by 8 bases, with 11 bases between. The CDR3 has 12 residues. Germline assignment: CDR1 MNHNS and CDR2 SASEGT.

CDR3 sequence reads: CASSPRTGAPSGYTF. The CDR3 region has the DNA TGTGCCAGCAGCCCCCGGACGGGTGCACCTTCGGGCTACACCTTC. The rearrangement links TRBV11-2 to TRBJ1-2; D not certain. Germline CDR1 is SGHAT and CDR2 is FQNNGV. CDR3 length: 15 amino acids. Trimming took off 5 bases at V and 8 bases at J, with 21 bases between the two ends. Variable domain in full (rest from reference TRBV11-2 and TRBJ1-2): EAGVAQSPRYKIIEKRQSVAFWCNPISGHATLYWYQQILGQGPKLLIQFQNNGVVDDSQLPKDRFSAERLKGVDSTLKIQPAKLEDSAVYLCASSPRTGAPSGYTFGSGTRLTVV.

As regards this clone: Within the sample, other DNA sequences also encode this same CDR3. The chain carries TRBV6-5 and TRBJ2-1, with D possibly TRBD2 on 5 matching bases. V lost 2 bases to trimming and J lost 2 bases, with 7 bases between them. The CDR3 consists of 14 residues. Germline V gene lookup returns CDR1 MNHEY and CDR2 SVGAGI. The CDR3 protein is CASSYGGPYNEQFF. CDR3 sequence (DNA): TGTGCCAGCAGTTACGGCGGGCCCTACAATGAGCAGTTCTTC.

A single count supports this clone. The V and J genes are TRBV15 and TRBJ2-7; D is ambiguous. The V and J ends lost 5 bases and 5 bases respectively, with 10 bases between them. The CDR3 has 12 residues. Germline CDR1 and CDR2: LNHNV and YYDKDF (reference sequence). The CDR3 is CATSLNWNEQYF. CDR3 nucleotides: TGTGCCACCAGCTTGAACTGGAACGAGCAGTACTTC.

As DNA, the CDR3 is TGCGCCAGCAGCCAAGAAGGGACTAGCTATTATGAGCAGTTCTTC. Translation: CASSQEGTSYYEQFF. The genes are TRBV4-1 and TRBJ2-1; TRBD2 matches 9 bases. V shed 0 bases, J shed 8 bases, and the junction held 5 bases outside the gene matches. CDR1 and CDR2 from the germline V gene are MGHRA and YSYEKL. The CDR3 spans 15 residues.

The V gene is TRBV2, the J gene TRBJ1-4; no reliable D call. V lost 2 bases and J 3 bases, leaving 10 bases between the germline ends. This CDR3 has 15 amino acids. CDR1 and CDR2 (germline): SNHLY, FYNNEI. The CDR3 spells CASSEYRDSNEKLFF. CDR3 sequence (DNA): TGTGCCAGCAGTGAATATAGGGATTCTAATGAAAAACTGTTTTTT.

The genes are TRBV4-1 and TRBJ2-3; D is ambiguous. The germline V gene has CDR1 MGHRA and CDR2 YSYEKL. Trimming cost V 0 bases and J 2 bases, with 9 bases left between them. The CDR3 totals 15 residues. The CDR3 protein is CASSQEGWDTDTQYF. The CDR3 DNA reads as TGCGCCAGCAGCCAAGAAGGGTGGGACACAGATACGCAGTATTTT.

DNA for the CDR3: TGTGCCAGCAGCTTGCCGACTTGGGATGACCGGTATGATGGCTACACCTTC. The encoded protein is CASSLPTWDDRYDGYTF. The rearrangement links TRBV5-5 to TRBJ1-2, with unresolved D. Germline loops: CDR1 SGHKS, CDR2 YYEKEE (reference sequence). V lost 1 base, J lost 6 bases, and 22 bases lay in between. The CDR3 length is 17 residues.

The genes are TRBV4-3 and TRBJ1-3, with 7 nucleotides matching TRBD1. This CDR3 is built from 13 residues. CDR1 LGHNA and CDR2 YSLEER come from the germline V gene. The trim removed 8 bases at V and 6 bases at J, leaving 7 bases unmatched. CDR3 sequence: CASGDRVENTIYF. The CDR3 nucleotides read TGCGCCAGCGGCGACAGGGTGGAAAACACCATATATTTT.

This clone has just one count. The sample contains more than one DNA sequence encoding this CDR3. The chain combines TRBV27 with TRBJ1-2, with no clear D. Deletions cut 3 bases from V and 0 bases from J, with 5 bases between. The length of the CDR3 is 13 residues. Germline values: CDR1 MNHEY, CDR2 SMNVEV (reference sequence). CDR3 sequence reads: CASSFAANYGYTF. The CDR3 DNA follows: TGTGCCAGCAGTTTTGCGGCTAACTATGGCTACACCTTC.

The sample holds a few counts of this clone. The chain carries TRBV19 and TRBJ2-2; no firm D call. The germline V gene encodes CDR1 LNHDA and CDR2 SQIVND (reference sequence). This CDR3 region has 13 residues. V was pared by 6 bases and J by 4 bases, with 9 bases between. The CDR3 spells CASSPSSTGELFF. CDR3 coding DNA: TGTGCCAGTAGCCCATCTAGCACCGGGGAGCTGTTTTTT.

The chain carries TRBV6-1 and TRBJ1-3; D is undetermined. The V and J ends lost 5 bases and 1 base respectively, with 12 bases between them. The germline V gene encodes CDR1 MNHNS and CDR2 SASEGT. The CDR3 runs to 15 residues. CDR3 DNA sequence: TGTGCCAGCAGTCCCTTAACCGGGTCTGGAAACACCATATATTTT. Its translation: CASSPLTGSGNTIYF.

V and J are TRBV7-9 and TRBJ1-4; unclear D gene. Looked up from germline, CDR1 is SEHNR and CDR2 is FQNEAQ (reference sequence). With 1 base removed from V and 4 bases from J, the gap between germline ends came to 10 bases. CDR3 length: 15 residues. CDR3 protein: CASSLEIGVNEKLFF. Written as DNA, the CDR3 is TGTGCCAGCAGCTTAGAGATCGGAGTTAATGAAAAACTGTTTTTT.

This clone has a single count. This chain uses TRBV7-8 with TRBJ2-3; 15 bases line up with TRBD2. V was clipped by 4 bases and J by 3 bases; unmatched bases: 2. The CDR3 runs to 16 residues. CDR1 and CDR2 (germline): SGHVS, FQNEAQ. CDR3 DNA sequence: TGTGCCAGCAGCTGGACTAGCGGGGGGGGGACAGATACGCAGTATTTT. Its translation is CASSWTSGGGTDTQYF.

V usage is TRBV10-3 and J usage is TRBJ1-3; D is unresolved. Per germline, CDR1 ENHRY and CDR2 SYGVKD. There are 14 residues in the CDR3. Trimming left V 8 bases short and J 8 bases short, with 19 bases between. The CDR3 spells CAIGPSSRQDTIYF. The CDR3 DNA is TGTGCCATCGGGCCCAGCAGCCGGCAGGACACCATATATTTT.

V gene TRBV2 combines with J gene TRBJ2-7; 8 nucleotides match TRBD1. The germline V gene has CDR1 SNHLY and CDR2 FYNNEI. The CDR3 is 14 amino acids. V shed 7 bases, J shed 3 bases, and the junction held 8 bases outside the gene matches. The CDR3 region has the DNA TGTGCCAGCACCAGGACAGGGCCAAGCTACGAGCAGTACTTC. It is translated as CASTRTGPSYEQYF.

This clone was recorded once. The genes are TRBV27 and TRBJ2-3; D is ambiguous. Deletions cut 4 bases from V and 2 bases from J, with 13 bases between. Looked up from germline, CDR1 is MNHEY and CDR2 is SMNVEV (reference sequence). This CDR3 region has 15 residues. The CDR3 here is CASSSLHGLTDTQYF. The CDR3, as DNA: TGTGCCAGCAGTTCTTTACACGGGCTCACAGATACGCAGTATTTT.

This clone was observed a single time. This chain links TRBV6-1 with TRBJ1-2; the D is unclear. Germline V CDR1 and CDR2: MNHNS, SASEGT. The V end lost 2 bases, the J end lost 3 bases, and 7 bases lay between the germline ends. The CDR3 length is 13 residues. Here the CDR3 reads CASSESSYYGYTF. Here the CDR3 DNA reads TGTGCCAGCAGTGAATCGTCGTACTATGGCTACACCTTC.

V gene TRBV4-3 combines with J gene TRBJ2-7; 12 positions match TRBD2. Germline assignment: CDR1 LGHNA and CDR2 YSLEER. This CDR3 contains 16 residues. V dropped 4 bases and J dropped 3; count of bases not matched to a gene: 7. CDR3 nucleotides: TGCGCCAGCAGCCCGCTTACGACTAGCGGGGGCTACGAGCAGTACTTC. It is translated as CASSPLTTSGGYEQYF.

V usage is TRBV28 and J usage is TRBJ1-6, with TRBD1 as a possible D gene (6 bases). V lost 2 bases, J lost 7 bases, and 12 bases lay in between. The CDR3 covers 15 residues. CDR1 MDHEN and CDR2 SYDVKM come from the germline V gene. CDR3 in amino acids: CASSLIPGANSPLHF. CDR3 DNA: TGTGCCAGCAGTTTAATTCCGGGGGCGAATTCACCCCTCCACTTT.

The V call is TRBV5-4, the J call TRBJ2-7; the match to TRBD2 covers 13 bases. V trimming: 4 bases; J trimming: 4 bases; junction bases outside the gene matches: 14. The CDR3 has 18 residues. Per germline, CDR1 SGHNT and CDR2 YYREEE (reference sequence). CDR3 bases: TGTGCCAGCAGCCCAGGACTAGCGGGAGACGGGGCACCATACGAGCAGTACTTC. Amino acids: CASSPGLAGDGAPYEQYF. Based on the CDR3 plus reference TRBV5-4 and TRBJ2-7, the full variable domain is ETGVTQSPTHLIKTRGQQVTLRCSSQSGHNTVSWYQQALGQGPQFIFQYYREEENGRGNFPPRFSGLQFPNYSSELNVNALELDDSALYLCASSPGLAGDGAPYEQYFGPGTRLTVT.